Each of the 20 T cell receptor beta chains below was sequenced from the same sample in a study of blood T cells in healthy people across ages. Using a J-beta primer mix together with a sample-barcoded 5' primer, a second PCR was run for roughly 6 to 12 cycles. Each CDR3 protein gets one entry after TCRdb re-called the 5' RACE reads with MiXCR. The sample comprises 1.5 million or so distinct CDR3 sequences, approximately 42% of which are singletons, and more than 4% rests with the top ten. The sequenced sample was blood. The receptors stem from a young woman in good health.

This clonotype was counted between two and nine times. The chain uses TRBV10-3 and TRBJ2-1; 8 positions match TRBD2. Germline V gene lookup returns CDR1 ENHRY and CDR2 SYGVKD. V lost 10 bases and J lost 3; bases outside the gene matches: 5. The CDR3 spans 13 residues. CDR3 in amino acids: CATRLAFYNEQFF. In nucleotides, the CDR3 is TGTGCCACCAGACTAGCGTTCTACAATGAGCAGTTCTTC.

The chain is built from TRBV7-8 and TRBJ2-2; D is uncertain. The V end was cut by 6 bases, the J end by 1 base, with 12 bases between. Germline CDR1 is SGHVS and CDR2 is FQNEAQ. The CDR3 has 15 residues. CDR3 region: CASRRSRMNTGELFF. The CDR3 DNA follows: TGTGCCAGCAGACGCTCTCGGATGAACACCGGGGAGCTGTTTTTT.

This clonotype was detected many times. The rearrangement links TRBV9 to TRBJ2-7; possible D gene TRBD1, 7 bases. Trimming shortened V by 2 bases and J by 5 bases, and 14 bases separated the two germline ends. Germline CDR1 is SGDLS and CDR2 is YYNGEE. The CDR3 is 14 residues long. The CDR3 DNA reads as TGTGCCAGCAGCGTGTCTGGAGGGGGCAACGAGCAGTACTTC. Encoded protein: CASSVSGGGNEQYF.

This clonotype was counted between two and nine times. V and J are TRBV29-1 and TRBJ2-7; 8 nucleotides agree with TRBD1. The CDR3 length is 14 residues. Germline V lookup: CDR1 SQVTM, CDR2 ANQGSEA. Germline trimming cut 4 bases from V and 4 bases from J; bases unmatched to any gene: 9. The CDR3 coding sequence is TGCAGCGTTGCCAATCGGGACAGGTCGTACGAGCAGTACTTC. Amino acids: CSVANRDRSYEQYF.

This clonotype has just a few counts. CDR3 sequence reads: CASSPGPWGTIYF. The CDR3 DNA is TGTGCCAGCAGCCCGGGACCGTGGGGCACCATATATTTT. V usage is TRBV6-5 and J usage is TRBJ1-3, with a tentative D call TRBD1 (5 bases). Germline CDR1 MNHEY, CDR2 SVGAGI. The CDR3 is 13 residues long. V shed 6 bases and J shed 9 bases, with 15 bases lying between them.

The genes are TRBV20-1 and TRBJ2-5, with a possible D match to TRBD2 (6 bases). Trimming pared 0 bases from V and 5 bases from J, leaving 13 bases between. The CDR3 extends over 14 amino acids. From germline, CDR1 is DFQATT and CDR2 SNEGSKA (reference sequence). The CDR3 region is CSARERLGGETQYF. CDR3 DNA sequence: TGCAGTGCTAGAGAAAGACTAGGCGGGGAGACCCAGTACTTC.

The V and J genes are TRBV20-1 and TRBJ2-3; D uncertain. The CDR3 runs to 15 residues. Trimming removed 3 bases at V and 0 bases at J, with 13 bases between. Germline V gene lookup returns CDR1 DFQATT and CDR2 SNEGSKA (reference sequence). The CDR3 sequence is CSASGSTTSTDTQYF. In nucleotides, the CDR3 is TGCAGTGCTAGTGGCTCCACCACTAGCACAGATACGCAGTATTTT.

The V call is TRBV11-2, the J call TRBJ2-5; the D gene is possibly TRBD1 (5 bases). V lost 5 bases, J lost 2 bases, and 15 bases lay in between. CDR1 is SGHAT, CDR2 FQNNGV, per germline. This CDR3 region has 15 residues. This CDR3 is CASSTGGALQETQYF. The CDR3 DNA sequence: TGTGCCAGCAGCACGGGTGGGGCCTTGCAAGAGACCCAGTACTTC.

The rearrangement joins TRBV29-1 to TRBJ2-6, with TRBD2 identical over 7 bases. Germline assignment: CDR1 SQVTM and CDR2 ANQGSEA. V shed 0 bases, J shed 4 bases, and the junction held 3 bases outside the gene matches. CDR3 length: 15 amino acids. CDR3 nucleotide sequence: TGCAGCGTTGAAGATCGGGGGGAGGGGGCCAACGTCCTGACTTTC. The encoded protein is CSVEDRGEGANVLTF.

This clonotype was seen only a few times. The chain uses TRBV20-1 and TRBJ1-2; weak D call: TRBD1 (5 bases). The CDR3 is 14 residues long. Trimming took 0 bases from V and 5 from J, leaving 13 bases between them. CDR1 DFQATT and CDR2 SNEGSKA come from the germline V gene (reference sequence). The CDR3 spells CSARDSGDWYGYTF. The CDR3 DNA reads TGCAGTGCTAGAGATTCGGGGGATTGGTATGGCTACACCTTC.

A few counts support this clonotype. The chain recombines TRBV18 with TRBJ1-5, with TRBD1 as a possible D gene (5 bases). The CDR3 extends over 13 amino acids. Germline V gene lookup returns CDR1 KGHSH and CDR2 LQKENI. Trimming removed 3 bases from V and 4 bases from J, with 7 bases in between. CDR3 residues: CASSPDKNQPQHF. DNA for the CDR3: TGTGCCAGCTCACCGGACAAGAATCAGCCCCAGCATTTT.

V gene TRBV5-1 combines with J gene TRBJ2-5; possibly TRBD1 for D (7 bases). Germline CDR1 SGHRS, CDR2 YFSETQ. The CDR3 contains 14 residues. Trimming removed 4 bases from V and 11 bases from J, with 21 bases in between. In DNA, the CDR3 is TGCGCCAGCAGCCTAGGACAGGACTACAATGAGCAGTACTTC. As protein: CASSLGQDYNEQYF.

In regard to this clonotype: Being one base from a much bigger clone, this may be a read error. This rearrangement joins TRBV12-3 or TRBV12-4 to TRBJ2-1; D tentatively reads TRBD1 or TRBD2 (5 bases each). Between the trimmed V and J ends, which lost 6 bases and 7 bases, there was a span of 10 bases. The CDR3 has 12 amino acids. CDR3 region: CASRGTENEQFF. In DNA form, the CDR3 reads TGTGCCAGCAGGGGGACCGAGAATGAGCAGTTCTTC.

This clonotype appeared many times. The chain joins TRBV30 to TRBJ1-2; no reliable D call. The CDR3 contains 14 residues. Germline assignment: CDR1 GTSNPN and CDR2 SVGIG (reference sequence). Trimming removed 0 bases from V and 2 bases from J, with 10 bases in between. In nucleotides, the CDR3 is TGTGCCTGGAGTGTGGTTACAGCGAACTATGGCTACACCTTC. Its protein product is CAWSVVTANYGYTF.

CDR3 nucleotides: TGTGCCAGCAGGGGCCCGGGACAGGGGTACAATGAGCAGTTCTTC. Its protein is CASRGPGQGYNEQFF. This chain connects TRBV6-1 to TRBJ2-1; the match to TRBD1 covers 10 bases. The CDR3 totals 15 residues. The V segment lost 6 bases and the J segment 4 bases; nucleotides outside the gene matches: 6. CDR1 and CDR2 (germline): MNHNS, SASEGT.

This clonotype was observed a handful of times. The chain employs TRBV12-3 or TRBV12-4 and TRBJ2-2; D possibly corresponds to TRBD1 (6 bases). V was shortened by 4 bases and J by 3 bases, with 18 bases between the two germline ends. This CDR3 contains 17 residues. CDR3: CASSSGGHWKDTGELFF. In nucleotides, the CDR3 is TGTGCCAGCAGTTCTGGGGGCCACTGGAAGGACACCGGGGAGCTGTTTTTT.

The genes are TRBV6-4 and TRBJ2-3, with 10 bases aligning to TRBD2. The CDR3 is made up of 15 amino acids. Germline trimming cut 2 bases from V and 4 bases from J; bases unmatched to any gene: 3. Per germline, CDR1 MRHNA and CDR2 SNTAGT. The chain's CDR3 is CASSDEREGSDTQYF. CDR3 DNA: TGTGCCAGCAGTGACGAGCGGGAGGGCTCAGATACGCAGTATTTT.

J is TRBJ2-5 and V is TRBV6-4, with a tentative D call TRBD2 (6 bases). Germline CDR1 is MRHNA and CDR2 is SNTAGT. The CDR3 covers 14 residues. V was pared by 0 bases and J by 11 bases, with 16 bases between. The CDR3, as DNA: TGTGCCAGCAGTGACTCCGGGACTTGCAATGAGCAGTACTTC. This gives the protein CASSDSGTCNEQYF.

This sequence joins TRBV4-1 and TRBJ2-7; a possible D gene is TRBD2 (6 bases). The V end was cut by 4 bases, the J end by 1 base, with 14 bases between. Germline V CDR1 and CDR2: MGHRA, YSYEKL. There are 15 residues in the CDR3. The CDR3 region is CASSPSSAGSYEQYF. In DNA, the CDR3 is TGCGCCAGCAGCCCTTCTAGCGCTGGGTCCTACGAGCAGTACTTC.

The chain employs TRBV4-2 and TRBJ2-2, with TRBD2 matching over 8 bases. Germline assignment: CDR1 LGHNA and CDR2 YNFKEQ. J lost 5 bases, V lost 4 bases, and 15 bases had no gene match. The CDR3 has 18 residues. CDR3 DNA: TGTGCCAGCAGCCCCACCTCAATTGCGGGAGGCCGAACCGGGGAGCTGTTTTTT. It is translated as CASSPTSIAGGRTGELFF.